This T cell receptor beta chain is drawn from a study of T cell changes during pregnancy in multiple sclerosis. This clone was detected a few times. Assay: immunoSEQ multiplex PCR; the TCRdb copy retains only in-frame clones and omits some. The repertoire has tens of thousands of clones, roughly 92% of them found once; the top ten carry 3%. Germline V CDR1 and CDR2: SQVTM, ANQGSEA. The CDR3 spans 11 residues. Between the trimmed V and J ends, which lost 7 bases and 4 bases, there was a span of 10 bases. The sequence came from a female donor in good health, enrolled as a control in a pregnancy study. The material sequenced was CD8+ T cells from peripheral blood mononuclear cells, taken in the third trimester of pregnancy. The chain carries TRBV29-1 and TRBJ1-1, with D hard to call. The CDR3 reads CSASRSTEAFF. The CDR3 DNA reads as TGCAGCGCATCTCGCAGCACTGAAGCTTTCTTT.